This TCR beta chain was recorded in a study of T cells in localized non-small cell lung cancer. This clone was counted only a few times. Antigen specificity is unknown. Study-wide findings and caveats: Measurement of T cell clonality placed uninvolved adjacent lung highest, above the level in tumor. Tumor samples were not multi-region, leaving intratumor heterogeneity unexcluded. Prolonged overall survival went with higher T cell density in the blood.

Clones were sequenced by immunoSEQ multiplex PCR, and TCRdb holds only the in-frame ones, with some missing. This table holds about 700 clones, 20% to 25% found once. The sequence was obtained from a woman aged 40-69 years with stage II squamous cell lung carcinoma. This specimen consisted of normal lung tissue next to the tumor, obtained before any cancer treatment.

The CDR3 nucleotides read TGTGCCAGTAGCGAGCGGGGTGGCACAGATACGCAGTATTTT. It specifies CASSERGGTDTQYF. This chain joins TRBV19 and TRBJ2-3, with 7 bases lining up with TRBD2. Germline CDR1 LNHDA, CDR2 SQIVND (reference sequence). The CDR3 length is 14 residues. Trimming at V came to 6 bases and at J to 1 base, leaving 4 bases not matched to a gene. The full variable domain, its missing parts supplied by reference TRBV19 and TRBJ2-3, is DGGITQSPKYLFRKEGQNVTLSCEQNLNHDAMYWYRQDPGQGLRLIYYSQIVNDFQKGDIAEGYSVSREKKESFPLTVTSAQKNPTAFYLCASSERGGTDTQYFGPGTRLTVL.